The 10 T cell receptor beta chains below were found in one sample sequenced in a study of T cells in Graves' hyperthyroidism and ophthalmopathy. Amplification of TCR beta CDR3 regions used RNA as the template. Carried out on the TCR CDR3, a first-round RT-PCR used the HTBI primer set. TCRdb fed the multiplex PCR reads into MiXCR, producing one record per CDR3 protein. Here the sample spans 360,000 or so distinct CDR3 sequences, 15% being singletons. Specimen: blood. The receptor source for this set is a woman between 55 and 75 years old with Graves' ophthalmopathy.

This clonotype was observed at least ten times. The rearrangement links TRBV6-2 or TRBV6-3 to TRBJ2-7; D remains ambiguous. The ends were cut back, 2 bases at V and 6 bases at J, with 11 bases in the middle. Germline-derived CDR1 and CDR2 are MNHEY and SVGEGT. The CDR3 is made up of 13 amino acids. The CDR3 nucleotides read TGTGCCAGCAGTTACGGCGGAACGGCCGAGCAGTACTTC. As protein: CASSYGGTAEQYF.

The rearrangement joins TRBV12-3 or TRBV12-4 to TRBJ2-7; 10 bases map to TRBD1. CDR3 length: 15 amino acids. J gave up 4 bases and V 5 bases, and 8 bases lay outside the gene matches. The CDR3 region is CASSPRTGGVYEQYF. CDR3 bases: TGTGCCAGCAGTCCACGGACAGGGGGTGTGTACGAGCAGTACTTC.

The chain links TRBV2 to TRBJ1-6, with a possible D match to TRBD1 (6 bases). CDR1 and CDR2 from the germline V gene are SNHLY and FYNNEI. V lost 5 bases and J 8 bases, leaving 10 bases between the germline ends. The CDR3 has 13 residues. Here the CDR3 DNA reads TGTGCCAGCAGTCAGGGGATGGATTCACCCCTCCACTTT. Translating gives CASSQGMDSPLHF.

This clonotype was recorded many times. CDR3 in amino acids: CATSRDGSYEQYF. CDR3 nucleotide sequence: TGTGCCACCAGTCGGGACGGATCCTACGAGCAGTACTTC. The rearrangement uses TRBV24-1 and TRBJ2-7; D assignment may be TRBD1 or TRBD2 (5 bases each). Between the trimmed V and J ends, which lost 6 bases and 1 base, there was a span of 9 bases. CDR3 length: 13 amino acids. Germline CDR1 is KGHDR and CDR2 is SFDVKD.

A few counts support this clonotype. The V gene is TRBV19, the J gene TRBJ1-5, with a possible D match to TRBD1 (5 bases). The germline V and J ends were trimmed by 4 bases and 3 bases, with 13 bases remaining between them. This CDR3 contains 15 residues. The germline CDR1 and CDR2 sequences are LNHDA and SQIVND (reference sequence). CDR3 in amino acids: CASSNRDGYNQPQHF. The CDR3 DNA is TGTGCCAGTAGTAACCGGGACGGTTACAATCAGCCCCAGCATTTT.

CDR3 DNA sequence: TGTGCCAGTAAAAGGACAGGGGGTCAGCCCCAGCATTTT. Protein sequence: CASKRTGGQPQHF. The rearrangement uses TRBV19 and TRBJ1-5; 10 bases fit TRBD1. The CDR3 sequence is 13 residues long. Unmatched junction bases numbered 3, after V lost 7 bases and J lost 6 bases. Germline assignment: CDR1 LNHDA and CDR2 SQIVND (reference sequence).

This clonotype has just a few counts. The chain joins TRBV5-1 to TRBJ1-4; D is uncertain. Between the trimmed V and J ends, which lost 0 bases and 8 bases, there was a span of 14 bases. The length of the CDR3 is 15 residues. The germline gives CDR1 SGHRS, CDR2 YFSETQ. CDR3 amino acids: CASSLVGLGGEKLFF. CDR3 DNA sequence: TGCGCCAGCAGCTTGGTTGGACTGGGAGGGGAAAAACTGTTTTTT.

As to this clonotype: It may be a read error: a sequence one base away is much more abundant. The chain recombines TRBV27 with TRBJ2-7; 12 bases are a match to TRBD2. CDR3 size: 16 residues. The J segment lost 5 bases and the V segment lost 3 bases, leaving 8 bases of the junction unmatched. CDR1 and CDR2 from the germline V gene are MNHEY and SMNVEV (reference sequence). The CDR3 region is CASSFNLAGGIDEQYF. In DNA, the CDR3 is TGTGCCAGCAGTTTCAACCTAGCGGGAGGGATCGACGAGCAGTACTTC.

CDR3 residues: CASRPPDGSSGNTIYF. CDR3 coding DNA: TGTGCCAGCAGGCCCCCGGACGGCAGCTCTGGAAACACCATATATTTT. The rearrangement joins TRBV28 to TRBJ1-3; no clear D gene. Germline lookup yields CDR1 MDHEN and CDR2 SYDVKM. The CDR3 loop spans 16 amino acids. Trimming took 6 bases from V and 0 from J, leaving 15 bases between them.

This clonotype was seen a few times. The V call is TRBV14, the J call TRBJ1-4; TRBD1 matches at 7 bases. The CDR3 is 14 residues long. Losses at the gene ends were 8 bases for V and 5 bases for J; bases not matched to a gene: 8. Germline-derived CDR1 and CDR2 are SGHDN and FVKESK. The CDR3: CASQQYRGNEKLFF. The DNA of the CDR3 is TGTGCCAGCCAGCAGTACAGGGGCAATGAAAAACTGTTTTTT.